The 23 T cell receptor beta chains given below trace back to one sample, sequenced in a study of blood T cell repertoires in COVID-19. The protocol was immunoSEQ multiplex PCR, while the TCRdb copy is restricted to in-frame clones and leaves out a portion. Counted here are roughly 220,000 clones, around 81% occurring once; the ten biggest clones make up approximately 4.6%. The sequencing input was PBMCs or T cells enriched from blood (not recorded which). These receptors came from a young man with acute COVID-19.

This clone was recorded once. V and J are TRBV7-9 and TRBJ1-1; no clear D gene. This CDR3 has 15 amino acids. Germline assignment: CDR1 SEHNR and CDR2 FQNEAQ (reference sequence). V was pared by 5 bases and J by 0 bases, with 13 bases between. The CDR3 coding sequence is TGTGCCAGCAGCCCACGGGAGGGTCTGAACACTGAAGCTTTCTTT. Translation gives CASSPREGLNTEAFF.

J is TRBJ2-6 and V is TRBV5-1; TRBD1 might be the D (6 bases). Germline lookup yields CDR1 SGHRS and CDR2 YFSETQ. The CDR3 runs to 18 residues. Trimming left V 3 bases short and J 4 bases short, with 20 bases between. CDR3 region: CASSSGFTGSTGANVLTF. CDR3 in DNA: TGCGCCAGCAGCTCCGGTTTCACAGGGTCTACAGGGGCCAACGTCCTGACTTTC. Combining the CDR3 with reference TRBV5-1 and TRBJ2-6 gives the whole variable domain KAGVTQTPRYLIKTRGQQVTLSCSPISGHRSVSWYQQTPGQGLQFLFEYFSETQRNKGNFPGRFSGRQFSNSRSEMNVSTLELGDSALYLCASSSGFTGSTGANVLTFGAGSRLTVL.

The chain carries TRBV29-1 and TRBJ2-3, with 7 bases that match TRBD2. The germline CDR1 and CDR2 sequences are SQVTM and ANQGSEA. V was clipped by 4 bases and J by 0 bases; unmatched bases: 4. CDR3 length: 14 residues. The CDR3 region has the DNA TGCAGCGTTGGGGGACTATCTAGCACAGATACGCAGTATTTT. This sequence encodes CSVGGLSSTDTQYF.

The V call is TRBV9, the J call TRBJ1-6; 9 bases are shared with TRBD1. The V segment lost 3 bases and the J segment 8 bases; nucleotides outside the gene matches: 3. In germline, CDR1 is SGDLS, CDR2 YYNGEE. The CDR3 sequence is 14 residues long. The CDR3: CASSGDRVYSPLHF. The CDR3 DNA reads as TGTGCCAGCAGCGGGGACAGGGTTTATTCACCCCTCCACTTT.

This clone was recorded once. This chain's CDR3 is CASSRYYGAREQYF. DNA for the CDR3: TGTGCCAGCAGCCGGTATTATGGGGCCAGAGAGCAGTACTTC. V is TRBV5-4 and J is TRBJ2-7; D might be TRBD1 (5 bases). CDR1 and CDR2 from the germline V gene are SGHNT and YYREEE (reference sequence). The germline V and J ends were trimmed by 4 bases and 7 bases, with 18 bases remaining between them. This CDR3 has 14 residues.

This chain joins TRBV29-1 and TRBJ1-1, with TRBD1 as a possible D gene (6 bases). Germline values: CDR1 SQVTM, CDR2 ANQGSEA. The CDR3 sequence is 13 residues long. V lost 5 bases to trimming and J lost 5 bases, with 15 bases between them. CDR3: CSVLTLRGTEAFF. The DNA for the CDR3 is TGCAGCGTTCTGACCCTCAGGGGAACTGAAGCTTTCTTT. The complete variable domain, with remaining parts taken from reference TRBV29-1 and TRBJ1-1, reads SAVISQKPSRDICQRGTSLTIQCQVDSQVTMMFWYRQQPGQSLTLIATANQGSEATYESGFVIDKFPISRPNLTFSTLTVSNMSPEDSSIYLCSVLTLRGTEAFFGQGTRLTVV.

The chain employs TRBV2 and TRBJ1-1; TRBD1 matches 7 bases. Germline CDR1 and CDR2: SNHLY and FYNNEI. This CDR3 has 14 residues. The trim removed 7 bases at V and 5 bases at J, leaving 10 bases unmatched. In DNA form, the CDR3 reads TGTGCCAGCATAGAAGACAGGGTGGAAACTGAAGCTTTCTTT. Translated, it gives CASIEDRVETEAFF. Full variable domain (remainder filled in from reference TRBV2 and TRBJ1-1): EPEVTQTPSHQVTQMGQEVILRCVPISNHLYFYWYRQILGQKVEFLVSFYNNEISEKSEIFDDQFSVERPDGSNFTLKIRSTKLEDSAMYFCASIEDRVETEAFFGQGTRLTVV.

V is TRBV2 and J is TRBJ2-7; 10 positions match TRBD1. The ends lost 6 bases at V and 3 bases at J; junction bases unmatched: 11. Germline CDR1 SNHLY, CDR2 FYNNEI. This CDR3 comprises 16 residues. The CDR3 protein is CASSGVLGQGRYEQYF. The CDR3 DNA reads as TGTGCCAGCAGCGGAGTGTTGGGACAGGGGCGCTACGAGCAGTACTTC.

The chain employs TRBV11-3 and TRBJ1-6; weak D call: TRBD1 (5 bases). From germline, CDR1 is SGHNT and CDR2 YENEEA. Trimming cost V 5 bases and J 0 bases, with 14 bases left between them. The CDR3 spans 17 residues. The CDR3 is CASSARGRSSYNSPLHF. The CDR3 nucleotides read TGTGCCAGCAGCGCCCGGGGGAGGAGCTCCTATAATTCACCCCTCCACTTT.

This sequence joins TRBV6-5 and TRBJ1-2; TRBD1 aligns across 7 bases. Losses at the gene ends were 6 bases for V and 7 bases for J; bases not matched to a gene: 11. CDR1 and CDR2 (germline): MNHEY, SVGAGI. CDR3 length: 14 residues. CDR3 amino acids: CASRKGGEGSGYTF. The DNA of the CDR3 is TGTGCCAGCAGGAAAGGGGGCGAAGGATCTGGCTACACCTTC.

V gene TRBV2 combines with J gene TRBJ1-5, with 7 nucleotides matching TRBD1. The V gene's germline CDR1 is SNHLY and CDR2 FYNNEI. The CDR3 totals 15 residues. J lost 4 bases, V lost 6 bases, and 9 bases had no gene match. The DNA for the CDR3 is TGTGCCAGCAGGGTGGGACAGATTAGTAATCAGCCCCAGCATTTT. Protein: CASRVGQISNQPQHF.

The genes are TRBV3-1 (or the pseudogene TRBV3-2) and TRBJ1-1, with 9 bases matching TRBD1. After removal of 7 bases from V and 5 bases from J, the junction contained 8 bases not matched to a gene. Germline V gives CDR1 LGHDT, CDR2 YNNKEL (reference sequence). This CDR3 comprises 14 residues. In nucleotides, the CDR3 is TGTGCCAGCACCCCGGGACAGGGATGGACTGAAGCTTTCTTT. Its translation: CASTPGQGWTEAFF.

This clone was counted a few times. J is TRBJ2-5 and V is TRBV21-1; the table's D call, TRBD1, was not checked against the DNA. TRBV21-1 is a recognized pseudogene. The CDR3 runs 14 residues. CDR3 nucleotide sequence: TGTGCCAAAAGGCAAACAGGGGCCCAAGAGACCCAGTACTTC. Translating it yields CAKRQTGAQETQYF.

This chain joins TRBV5-5 and TRBJ2-7; the D gene is possibly TRBD1 (6 bases). V lost 4 bases to trimming and J lost 0 bases, with 14 bases between them. Germline V lookup: CDR1 SGHKS, CDR2 YYEKEE (reference sequence). The CDR3 is made up of 15 amino acids. This chain's CDR3 is CASSPEQGSSYEQYF. The CDR3 region has the DNA TGTGCCAGCAGCCCGGAACAGGGTAGCTCCTACGAGCAGTACTTC.

This chain uses TRBV5-1 with TRBJ2-7; tentatively, D is TRBD2 (5 bases). Germline assignment: CDR1 SGHRS and CDR2 YFSETQ. With 2 bases removed from V and 1 base from J, the gap between germline ends came to 13 bases. This CDR3 contains 15 residues. CDR3 residues: CASSFDTGSSYEQYF. The CDR3 region has the DNA TGCGCCAGCAGCTTCGATACGGGGTCTTCCTACGAGCAGTACTTC.

V usage is TRBV6-5 and J usage is TRBJ1-1, with a tentative D call TRBD1 (5 bases). The V and J ends lost 7 bases and 1 base respectively, with 13 bases between them. CDR1 is MNHEY, CDR2 SVGAGI, per germline. The CDR3 contains 14 residues. This chain's CDR3 is CASTLRRGNTEAFF. In DNA form, the CDR3 reads TGTGCCAGCACTCTCCGGAGGGGGAACACTGAAGCTTTCTTT.

V usage is TRBV2 and J usage is TRBJ2-6, with D unclear. The CDR3 contains 14 residues. Germline V gene sequence: CDR1 SNHLY, CDR2 FYNNEI. Trimming removed 11 bases at V and 2 bases at J, with 13 bases between. The CDR3 nucleotides are TGTGCCGCTTACGGGTCAGCTGGGGCCAACGTCCTGACTTTC. The encoded protein is CAAYGSAGANVLTF. The full variable domain, its missing parts supplied by reference TRBV2 and TRBJ2-6, is EPEVTQTPSHQVTQMGQEVILRCVPISNHLYFYWYRQILGQKVEFLVSFYNNEISEKSEIFDDQFSVERPDGSNFTLKIRSTKLEDSAMYFCAAYGSAGANVLTFGAGSRLTVL.

The V gene is TRBV10-3, the J gene TRBJ1-1; D remains unclear. Deletions cut 4 bases from V and 1 base from J, with 16 bases between. Per germline, CDR1 ENHRY and CDR2 SYGVKD. This CDR3 is 16 amino acids long. CDR3 sequence reads: CAISGHMAVGNTEAFF. The CDR3 nucleotides are TGTGCCATCAGTGGTCATATGGCGGTGGGGAACACTGAAGCTTTCTTT.

V is TRBV12-5 and J is TRBJ2-7; D unresolved. The CDR3 has 15 amino acids. V shed 3 bases and J shed 0 bases, with 12 bases lying between them. Germline V gene sequence: CDR1 LGHNT, CDR2 FRNRAP. Written as DNA, the CDR3 is TGTGCTAGTGGTTTTCCCCAGGCAGGCTCCTACGAGCAGTACTTC. This encodes CASGFPQAGSYEQYF. Full variable domain (remainder filled in from reference TRBV12-5 and TRBJ2-7): DARVTQTPRHKVTEMGQEVTMRCQPILGHNTVFWYRQTMMQGLELLAYFRNRAPLDDSGMPKDRFSAEMPDATLATLKIQPSEPRDSAVYFCASGFPQAGSYEQYFGPGTRLTVT.

This clone has just one count. The chain uses TRBV27 and TRBJ1-6; 8 bases are shared with TRBD1. The CDR3 spans 14 residues. Per the germline V gene, CDR1 is MNHEY and CDR2 is SMNVEV (reference sequence). V dropped 3 bases and J dropped 8; count of bases not matched to a gene: 3. The CDR3, as DNA: TGTGCCAGCAGTTTGGGGACAGGCCATTCACCCCTCCACTTT. It specifies CASSLGTGHSPLHF.

The chain links TRBV5-1 to TRBJ2-1; 7 nucleotides align to TRBD2. Germline V gives CDR1 SGHRS, CDR2 YFSETQ. Germline trimming cut 8 bases from V and 6 bases from J; bases unmatched to any gene: 14. This CDR3 is built from 15 residues. CDR3: CASTLWTSGGNEQFF. CDR3 in DNA: TGCGCCAGTACCCTCTGGACTAGTGGTGGCAATGAGCAGTTCTTC.

This clone appeared a few times. V is TRBV28 and J is TRBJ1-2; D call uncertain. Per germline, CDR1 MDHEN and CDR2 SYDVKM. There are 14 residues in the CDR3. V was shortened by 4 bases and J by 0 bases, with 9 bases between the two germline ends. The CDR3 sequence is CASSSETANYGYTF. The DNA of the CDR3 is TGTGCCAGCAGTTCAGAGACTGCTAACTATGGCTACACCTTC.

The rearrangement uses TRBV5-1 and TRBJ2-1, with D unresolved. CDR3 length: 10 amino acids. In germline, CDR1 is SGHRS, CDR2 YFSETQ. Deletions cut 7 bases from V and 6 bases from J, with 5 bases between. The CDR3 here is CASGGNEQFF. The CDR3, as DNA: TGCGCCAGCGGCGGCAATGAGCAGTTCTTC.